The clone carrying this TCR beta chain was detected only once. What it binds is not known. Trimming at V came to 4 bases and at J to 1 base, leaving 4 bases not matched to a gene. Germline CDR1 is MNHNY and CDR2 is SVGAGI (reference sequence). The CDR3 extends over 15 amino acids. Here immunoSEQ multiplex PCR was the method, and the copy in TCRdb shows in-frame clones only, minus some. The data hold approximately 80,000 clones, with roughly 93% observed a single time. The sample belongs to a study of cytomegalovirus exposure and HLA in healthy donors. Study context: The same platform was used for the roughly 120 validation repertoires as for the 666 first-cohort repertoires, as reported in a later analysis.

Findings and limits, study-wide: A classifier reportedly called cytomegalovirus status with high sensitivity and specificity.

The donors were members of the validation cohort, which comprised 120 subjects and was separate from the first cohort of 666 subjects. The sequence was collected from a woman in her 30s in good health and CMV-seronegative. The sample comprised PBMCs. This chain uses TRBV6-6 with TRBJ1-2; 9 bases line up with TRBD1. The CDR3 spells CASSSSDRGNYGYTF. CDR3 sequence (DNA): TGTGCCAGCAGTTCCTCGGACAGGGGTAACTATGGCTACACCTTC.